These T cell receptor beta chains were read from a single sample in a study of T-cell reconstitution after alpha-beta-depleted transplantation in children. TCRdb processed the PCR reads anew with MiXCR; each CDR3 protein has one entry. The data contain 600,000 to 800,000 distinct CDR3 sequences, roughly 14% of them singletons. The sample in question was PBMCs, obtained before TCRalphabeta/CD19-depleted stem cell transplant. Source of these receptors: a girl aged 2-10 years with congenital amegakaryocytic thrombocytopenia, due to receive a stem cell transplant. The CDR3 runs from the conserved cysteine through the conserved F or W. Each record gives: J gene, clone size, V gene, D gene, CDR3 protein, CDR3 DNA. The D gene is left open where the match is weak. The size field is filled for only some rows; it gives once, few, many or a size class.

J gene: TRBJ2-5
clone size: NA
V gene: TRBV5-1
D gene: TRBD2
CDR3 protein: CASSLELAQAVGTNNQETQYF
CDR3 DNA: TGCGCCAGCAGCTTGGAACTAGCGCAAGCGGTTGGTACGAATAACCAAGAGACCCAGTACTTC

J gene: TRBJ2-2
clone size: many
V gene: TRBV7-9
D gene: TRBD2
CDR3 protein: CASIQGIAGTNTGELFF
CDR3 DNA: TGTGCCAGCATACAAGGGATAGCGGGAACGAACACCGGGGAGCTGTTTTTT

J gene: TRBJ2-4
clone size: NA
V gene: TRBV24-1
D gene: TRBD2
CDR3 protein: CATSGASGKNIQYF
CDR3 DNA: TGTGCCACCAGTGGAGCTAGCGGAAAAAACATTCAGTACTTC

J gene: TRBJ2-1
clone size: many
V gene: TRBV7-2
D gene: NA
CDR3 protein: CASSLAGAANEQFF
CDR3 DNA: TGTGCCAGCAGCTTAGCGGGAGCTGCCAATGAGCAGTTCTTC

J gene: TRBJ2-2
clone size: many
V gene: TRBV19
D gene: NA
CDR3 protein: CASSIDPGTGELFF
CDR3 DNA: TGTGCCAGTAGTATAGATCCAGGGACCGGGGAGCTGTTTTTT

J gene: TRBJ2-7
clone size: few
V gene: TRBV7-8
D gene: TRBD2
CDR3 protein: CASSSPAGGPVREQYF
CDR3 DNA: TGTGCCAGCAGCTCTCCGGCGGGAGGGCCGGTAAGGGAGCAGTACTTC

J gene: TRBJ2-1
clone size: NA
V gene: TRBV5-1
D gene: TRBD1
CDR3 protein: CASSLPGTGGYNEQFF
CDR3 DNA: TGCGCCAGCAGCCTCCCCGGGACAGGGGGTTACAATGAGCAGTTCTTC

J gene: TRBJ2-7
clone size: many
V gene: TRBV6-1
D gene: NA
CDR3 protein: CASTAGTNKYEQYF
CDR3 DNA: TGTGCCAGCACAGCCGGGACAAACAAGTACGAGCAGTACTTC

J gene: TRBJ2-7
clone size: few
V gene: TRBV5-1
D gene: NA
CDR3 protein: CASSPGIQPYEQYF
CDR3 DNA: TGCGCCAGCAGCCCGGGGATACAGCCCTACGAGCAGTACTTC

J gene: TRBJ2-1
clone size: many
V gene: TRBV5-1
D gene: NA
CDR3 protein: CASISSPSQNNEQFF
CDR3 DNA: TGCGCCAGCATATCTAGTCCTTCCCAGAACAATGAGCAGTTCTTC